This note documents a single T cell receptor (beta chain) sequence. This clone has only one observation. Its antigen is unknown. Base quality data are lacking; no much larger clone is found one base away. V trim: 5 bases; J trim: 2 bases; unmatched bases: 2. Including cysteine and phenylalanine, the CDR3 has 13 amino acids. The only DNA kept is the CDR3, 39 bases in frame from the first base. From a lookup of the germline V gene (reference sequence), CDR1 and CDR2 are MNHEY and SMNVEV. Receptor amplification or capture employed the immunoSEQ multiplex PCR assay. Around 10^5 TCR templates per sample were assayed by the deep sequencing platform. Genomic DNA extracted from sorted T cells was the material used for TCRbeta CDR3 sequencing. Regarding the original processing steps: Clonal analysis of TCRbeta CDR3 data was done in the R programming language. Alloreactive CD4+ and CD8+ clones were defined by comparing unstimulated samples with post-reaction CFSE-low samples. Regulatory or non-regulatory origin of alloreactive CD4+ clones was assigned by matching sequences to the sorted unstimulated Treg and non-Treg repertoires. TCRdb took this table from immuneACCESS and kept in-frame rearrangements with V and J called. Such tables lack part of the clones; where checked against another copy, unresolved V genes explain under half of the gap, and the rest is unexplained. From that table come the V and J calls and clone size; the DNA was used to work out D and trimming. The sample table holds about 50,000 clones, of which roughly 92% were seen once. The ten largest make up over 15% of the sample.

Sorted unstimulated T cells, along with proliferating T cells recovered from mixed lymphocyte reactions, underwent TCRbeta CDR3 sequencing. Fresh whole blood from more than 8 HLA-typed healthy donors was used as the source from which PBMCs were isolated. This entry belongs to a study of siplizumab effects on memory and regulatory T cells (dated by TCRdb to about 2019). As for the study more broadly: The effect of the anti-CD2 antibody siplizumab on alloreactive T-cell subsets was examined in allogeneic mixed lymphocyte reactions constructed from human PBMCs.

Broader findings and caveats from the paper: No functional confirmation was obtained for the suppressive function of proliferating Tregs from siplizumab cultures. Roughly 75-95% of proliferating CD4+ or CD8+ clones could not be assigned a naive or memory phenotype. Greater diversity appeared to be present in unstimulated naive T cells than in memory T cells, and a substantial contribution to the alloresponse seemed to be made by naive cells. The cumulative frequency of alloreactive sequences traceable to unstimulated CD4+ memory T cells was significantly reduced by siplizumab. Among mappable alloreactive CD4+ clones, the Treg-derived fraction averaged approximately 66% with siplizumab versus 25% to 30% in control reactions. Because sequences at frequencies below about 10^-5 were poorly captured, only a minor fraction of alloreactive clones could be mapped back to unstimulated subsets.

Recombination joined TRBV27 with TRBJ2-7; 8 bases in the junction line up with TRBD2. Sample: CD8+ T cells sorted from blood. This clonotype was sampled from a human donor in good health. The CDR3 sequence is CASSRGGTYEQYF. The nucleotide sequence is given as TGTGCCAGCAGTCGGGGGGGGACCTACGAGCAGTACTTC.